This TCR beta chain derives from a study of blood T cell repertoires in COVID-19. Study-level background: Acute and convalescent COVID-19 samples came from the United States, Italy and Spain.

V lost 2 bases and J 4 bases, leaving 11 bases between the germline ends. The CDR3 length is 14 residues. The germline gives CDR1 SNHLY, CDR2 FYNNEI. Original data processing: Estimated nucleated cell counts came from reference gene primer amplification. Data came from immunoSEQ multiplex PCR; TCRdb stores just in-frame clones and leaves some out. The V and J calls and the clone size are those of that table, but D and trimming were determined from the DNA. The profile shows over 85,000 clones, about four fifths of them singletons. Material for sequencing was peripheral blood. The receptor's source is a human donor in a cohort sampled during active COVID-19. The chain is built from TRBV2 and TRBJ1-1, with D uncertain. This chain's CDR3 is CASSELTFGTEAFF. The CDR3 coding sequence is TGTGCCAGCAGTGAACTGACATTTGGCACTGAAGCTTTCTTT. Looking up the rest from reference TRBV2 and TRBJ1-1 gives the full variable domain: EPEVTQTPSHQVTQMGQEVILRCVPISNHLYFYWYRQILGQKVEFLVSFYNNEISEKSEIFDDQFSVERPDGSNFTLKIRSTKLEDSAMYFCASSELTFGTEAFFGQGTRLTVV.